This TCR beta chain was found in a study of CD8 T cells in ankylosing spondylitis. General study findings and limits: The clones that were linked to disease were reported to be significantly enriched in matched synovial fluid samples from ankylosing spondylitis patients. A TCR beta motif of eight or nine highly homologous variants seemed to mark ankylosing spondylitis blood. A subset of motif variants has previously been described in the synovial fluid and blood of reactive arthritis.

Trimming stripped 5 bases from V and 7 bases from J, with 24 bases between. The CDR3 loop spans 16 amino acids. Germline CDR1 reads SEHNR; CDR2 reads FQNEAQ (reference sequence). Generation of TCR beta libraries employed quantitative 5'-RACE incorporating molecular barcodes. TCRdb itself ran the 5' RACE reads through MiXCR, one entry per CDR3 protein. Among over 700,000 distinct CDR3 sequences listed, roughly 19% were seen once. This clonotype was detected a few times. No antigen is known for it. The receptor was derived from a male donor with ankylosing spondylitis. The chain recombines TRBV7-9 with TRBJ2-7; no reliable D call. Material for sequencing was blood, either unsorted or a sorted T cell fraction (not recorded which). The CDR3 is CASSPDILSVAGEQYF. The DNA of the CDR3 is TGTGCCAGCAGCCCCGATATTTTATCAGTGGCCGGGGAGCAGTACTTC.